This entry lists 14 T cell receptor beta chains sequenced from one sample in a study of vaccination effects on CD4 cells after COVID-19. Assay used: immunoSEQ multiplex PCR; TCRdb lists only in-frame clones, some missing. Of around 66,000 clones in the sample, 70% to 75% were seen once. Once cultured for 10 to 11 days, the cells underwent separation to obtain CD4+ T cells. Each participant was administered two doses of either the BNT162b2 or the mRNA-1273 vaccine. Their cognate antigens are unknown. The specimen was CD4+ T cells from PBMCs cultured without peptide, collected after COVID-19 vaccination. The receptors come from a human donor who received a COVID-19 vaccine.

The chain recombines TRBV2 with TRBJ1-6; 8 bases map to TRBD1. V gave up 4 bases and J gave up 6 bases; unmatched junction bases: 8. Germline CDR1 reads SNHLY; CDR2 reads FYNNEI. CDR3 size: 16 residues. The CDR3 DNA sequence: TGTGCCAGCAGTGTTCAGGGGGCGGATAGTAATTCACCCCTCCACTTT. Translated, it gives CASSVQGADSNSPLHF.

The chain recombines TRBV13 with TRBJ1-6, with 8 bases matching TRBD1. Per germline, CDR1 PRHDT and CDR2 FYEKMQ (reference sequence). CDR3 length: 14 residues. The V and J ends lost 2 bases and 10 bases, in that order; junction bases with no gene match: 4. CDR3 DNA sequence: TGTGCCAGCAGCTTACAAACAGGGGGATCACCCCTCCACTTT. This encodes CASSLQTGGSPLHF.

The V gene is TRBV25-1, the J gene TRBJ2-5; 8 positions agree with TRBD1. Trimming removed 2 bases from V and 5 bases from J; junction bases left unmatched: 7. The CDR3 consists of 15 residues. Germline V gene lookup returns CDR1 MGHDK and CDR2 SYGVNS. Written as DNA, the CDR3 is TGTGCCAGCAGTGAAGGGGGACAGGTTGGGGAGACCCAGTACTTC. Translated, it gives CASSEGGQVGETQYF.

This clone was detected only once. V and J are TRBV7-9 and TRBJ2-5, with TRBD2 matching over 10 bases. This CDR3 is 15 amino acids long. CDR1 is SEHNR, CDR2 FQNEAQ, per germline (reference sequence). J gave up 13 bases and V 0 bases, and 11 bases lay outside the gene matches. The CDR3 DNA follows: TGTGCCAGCAGCTTAGCGATGAATAGCGGGGGGCAACTGTACTTC. Its translation is CASSLAMNSGGQLYF.

This chain joins TRBV7-3 and TRBJ2-1; D uncertain. The germline gives CDR1 SGHTA, CDR2 FQGTGA. CDR3 size: 13 residues. V lost 3 bases and J 8 bases, leaving 11 bases between the germline ends. The CDR3: CASSLQDPHEQFF. For the CDR3, the DNA is TGTGCCAGCAGCTTGCAAGACCCCCATGAGCAGTTCTTC.

This clone showed up just once. The chain recombines TRBV3-1 (or the pseudogene TRBV3-2) with TRBJ1-6, with TRBD1 matching 7 bases. Losses at the gene ends were 4 bases for V and 7 bases for J; bases not matched to a gene: 7. The CDR3 contains 15 residues. The germline CDR1 and CDR2 sequences are LGHDT and YNNKEL (reference sequence). CDR3 nucleotide sequence: TGTGCCAGCAGCCTAAGGACAGGCAGGAATTCACCCCTCCACTTT. It is translated as CASSLRTGRNSPLHF.

The rearrangement joins TRBV5-5 to TRBJ2-7; the D call may be TRBD1 or TRBD2 (6 bases each). CDR3 length equals 17 residues. Germline V gives CDR1 SGHKS, CDR2 YYEKEE (reference sequence). V was clipped by 1 base and J by 4 bases, with 21 bases between them. CDR3 in amino acids: CASSLRTNREGGYEQYV. The CDR3 coding sequence is TGTGCCAGCAGCTTGAGGACGAACAGGGAAGGAGGGTACGAGCAGTACGTC.

The rearrangement links TRBV6-1 to TRBJ2-7; D possibly corresponds to TRBD1 (6 bases). Trimming pared 2 bases from V and 1 base from J, leaving 9 bases between. There are 14 residues in the CDR3. Germline V lookup: CDR1 MNHNS, CDR2 SASEGT. The CDR3 sequence: CASSEIGQSYEQYV. In DNA, the CDR3 is TGTGCCAGCAGTGAAATCGGACAGTCCTACGAGCAGTACGTC.

This clone showed up just a few times. V gene TRBV25-1 combines with J gene TRBJ1-2; D is undetermined. This CDR3 is 13 amino acids long. Between the trimmed V and J ends, which lost 2 bases and 0 bases, there was a span of 4 bases. CDR1 and CDR2 (germline): MGHDK, SYGVNS. In nucleotides, the CDR3 is TGTGCCAGCAGTGAAATGTCTAACTATGGCTACACCTTC. The encoded protein is CASSEMSNYGYTF.

The chain uses TRBV28 and TRBJ1-4, with D possibly TRBD1 on 6 matching bases. This CDR3 is 14 amino acids long. Germline V gives CDR1 MDHEN, CDR2 SYDVKM. V lost 10 bases, J lost 3 bases, and 15 bases lay in between. The CDR3 DNA reads TGTGCCACCCGGATGGACAGACCTAATGAAAAACTGTTTTTT. Residues: CATRMDRPNEKLFF.

The J gene is TRBJ2-1, the V gene TRBV7-9; 11 nucleotides agree with TRBD2. The length of the CDR3 is 15 residues. The germline V gene encodes CDR1 SEHNR and CDR2 FQNEAQ (reference sequence). J gave up 6 bases and V 4 bases, and 5 bases lay outside the gene matches. This CDR3 is CASSYSGGAGNEQFF. Written as DNA, the CDR3 is TGTGCCAGCAGCTATAGCGGGGGGGCCGGCAATGAGCAGTTCTTC.

The chain employs TRBV6-5 and TRBJ2-4; D may match TRBD1 or TRBD2 (5 bases each). The CDR3 consists of 14 residues. V dropped 10 bases and J dropped 7 bases, with 20 bases sitting between them. Germline V gene sequence: CDR1 MNHEY, CDR2 SVGAGI. In DNA form, the CDR3 reads TGTGCCATCCTAACCCGGGGACGCGGGAACATTCAGTACTTC. Translating gives CAILTRGRGNIQYF.

The chain employs TRBV19 and TRBJ1-2, with D unclear. The CDR3 is made up of 14 amino acids. Germline V CDR1 and CDR2: LNHDA, SQIVND (reference sequence). The ends were cut back, 7 bases at V and 8 bases at J, with 20 bases in the middle. In DNA, the CDR3 is TGTGCCAGTACTCTGGACCGCCGCCCGGAAGGCTACACCTTC. This gives the protein CASTLDRRPEGYTF. Full variable domain (missing parts from reference TRBV19 and TRBJ1-2): DGGITQSPKYLFRKEGQNVTLSCEQNLNHDAMYWYRQDPGQGLRLIYYSQIVNDFQKGDIAEGYSVSREKKESFPLTVTSAQKNPTAFYLCASTLDRRPEGYTFGSGTRLTVV.

V gene TRBV10-3 combines with J gene TRBJ2-7; weak D call: TRBD2 (6 bases). The CDR3 contains 13 residues. Germline CDR1 is ENHRY and CDR2 is SYGVKD. The CDR3 DNA sequence: TGTGCCATCAGTGTTAGCGGCGAAGAAGGGGCAAGCGTC. It codes for CAISVSGEEGASV.